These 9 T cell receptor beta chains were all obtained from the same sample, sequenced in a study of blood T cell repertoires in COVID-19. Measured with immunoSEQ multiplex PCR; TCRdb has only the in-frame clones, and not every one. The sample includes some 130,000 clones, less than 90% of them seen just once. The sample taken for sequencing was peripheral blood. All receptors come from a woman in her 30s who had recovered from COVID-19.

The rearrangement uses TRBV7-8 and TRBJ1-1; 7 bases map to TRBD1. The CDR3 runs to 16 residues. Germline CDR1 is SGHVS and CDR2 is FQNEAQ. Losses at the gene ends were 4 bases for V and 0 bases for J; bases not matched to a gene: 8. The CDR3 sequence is CASSSPGGIMNTEAFF. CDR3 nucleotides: TGTGCCAGCAGCTCCCCAGGGGGGATCATGAACACTGAAGCTTTCTTT.

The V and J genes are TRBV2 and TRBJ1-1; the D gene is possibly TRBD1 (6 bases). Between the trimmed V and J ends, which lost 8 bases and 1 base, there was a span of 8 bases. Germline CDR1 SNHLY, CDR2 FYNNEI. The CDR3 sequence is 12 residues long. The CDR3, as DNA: TGTGCCAGCTGGACAGCGAACACTGAAGCTTTCTTT. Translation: CASWTANTEAFF.

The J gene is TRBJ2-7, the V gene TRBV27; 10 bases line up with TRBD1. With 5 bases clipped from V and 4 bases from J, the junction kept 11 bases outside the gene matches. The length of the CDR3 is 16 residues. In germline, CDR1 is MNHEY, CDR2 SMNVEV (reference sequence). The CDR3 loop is CASSPLGGDRGYEQYF. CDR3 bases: TGTGCCAGCAGTCCCCTCGGAGGGGACAGGGGATACGAGCAGTACTTC.

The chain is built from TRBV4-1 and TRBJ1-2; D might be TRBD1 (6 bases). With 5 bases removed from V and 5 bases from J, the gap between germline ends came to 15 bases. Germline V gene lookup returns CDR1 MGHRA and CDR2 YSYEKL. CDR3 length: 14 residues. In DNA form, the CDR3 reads TGCGCCAGCAGCGTCCAGGGGCTCGGTTATGGCTACACCTTC. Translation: CASSVQGLGYGYTF.

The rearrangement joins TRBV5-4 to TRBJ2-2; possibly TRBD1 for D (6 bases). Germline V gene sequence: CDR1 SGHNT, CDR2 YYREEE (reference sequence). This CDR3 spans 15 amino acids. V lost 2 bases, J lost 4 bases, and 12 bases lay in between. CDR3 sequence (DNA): TGTGCCAGCAGCTTTGGAACAGGGACCACCGGGGAGCTGTTTTTT. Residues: CASSFGTGTTGELFF. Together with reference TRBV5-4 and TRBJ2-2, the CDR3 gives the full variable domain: ETGVTQSPTHLIKTRGQQVTLRCSSQSGHNTVSWYQQALGQGPQFIFQYYREEENGRGNFPPRFSGLQFPNYSSELNVNALELDDSALYLCASSFGTGTTGELFFGEGSRLTVL.

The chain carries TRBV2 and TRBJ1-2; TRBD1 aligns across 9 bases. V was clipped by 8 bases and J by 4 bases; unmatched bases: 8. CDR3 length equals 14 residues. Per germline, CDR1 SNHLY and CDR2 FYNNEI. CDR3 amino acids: CASLVDRGIYGYTF. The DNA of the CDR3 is TGTGCCAGCCTTGTCGACAGGGGGATCTATGGCTACACCTTC.

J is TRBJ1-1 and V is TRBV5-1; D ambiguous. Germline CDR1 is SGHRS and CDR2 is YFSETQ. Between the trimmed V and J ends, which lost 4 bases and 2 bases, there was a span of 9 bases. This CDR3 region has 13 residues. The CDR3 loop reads CASSGQLNTEAFF. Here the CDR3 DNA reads TGCGCCAGCAGCGGGCAGCTCAACACTGAAGCTTTCTTT.

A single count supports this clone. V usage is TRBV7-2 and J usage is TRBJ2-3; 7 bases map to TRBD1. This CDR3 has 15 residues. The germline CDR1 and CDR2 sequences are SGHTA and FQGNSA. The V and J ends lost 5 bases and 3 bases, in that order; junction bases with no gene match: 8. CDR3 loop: CASSLRGRMTDTQYF. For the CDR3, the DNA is TGTGCCAGCAGCCTGAGGGGGCGTATGACAGATACGCAGTATTTT.

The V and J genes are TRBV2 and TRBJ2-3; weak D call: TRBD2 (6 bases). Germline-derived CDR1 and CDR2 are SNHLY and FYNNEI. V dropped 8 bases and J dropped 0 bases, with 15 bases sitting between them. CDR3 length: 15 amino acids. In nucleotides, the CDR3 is TGTGCCAGCTGTTATTTTGGGGGGAGCACAGATACGCAGTATTTT. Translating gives CASCYFGGSTDTQYF.